This T cell receptor (beta chain) was captured by sequencing in a study of T-cell reconstitution after alpha-beta-depleted transplantation in children. Preparation of the TCRbeta library used unique molecular identifiers. TCRdb redid the calling of the PCR reads with MiXCR, one entry per CDR3 protein. The sample carries about 580,000 distinct CDR3 sequences, 20% to 25% recorded once. This CDR3 is 14 amino acids long. Trimming cost V 9 bases and J 8 bases, with 21 bases left between them. The germline CDR1 and CDR2 sequences are SGHRS and YFSETQ. Only a few counts were recorded for this clonotype. The receptor comes from a boy under three years old who had a stem cell transplant for acute myeloid leukemia, so the T cells may come from the graft donor. This chain links TRBV5-1 with TRBJ2-4, with D possibly being TRBD1 (6 bases). Sequenced here: PBMCs, mostly from graft donor cells, sampled 360 days after TCRalphabeta/CD19-depleted stem cell transplant. The CDR3 reads CAIRPENRADIQYF. CDR3 nucleotides: TGCGCCATCCGGCCTGAAAACAGGGCTGACATTCAGTACTTC.